Following are 14 T cell receptor beta chains from one sample sequenced in a study of T-cell memory formation after mild COVID-19. TCRdb re-called the 5' RACE reads through MiXCR, storing one row per CDR3 protein. This table holds 65,000 to 90,000 distinct CDR3 sequences, about 14% found once. The sequenced material came from PBMCs or a T cell subset sorted from them (not recorded which). Receptor source: an adult woman who had mild COVID-19 (a few samples of this study predate the infection). Cell type and time point are not known.

This clonotype counts as medium-sized. The chain employs TRBV29-1 and TRBJ2-2; D not certain. The CDR3 has 11 residues. Per the germline V gene, CDR1 is SQVTM and CDR2 is ANQGSEA. V lost 4 bases, J lost 3 bases, and 3 bases lay in between. Written as DNA, the CDR3 is TGCAGCGTTGCCGACACCGGGGAGCTGTTTTTT. This sequence encodes CSVADTGELFF.

V usage is TRBV4-2 and J usage is TRBJ1-4; D ambiguous. The CDR3 extends over 17 amino acids. V was pared by 0 bases and J by 8 bases, with 19 bases between. CDR1 LGHNA and CDR2 YNFKEQ come from the germline V gene. CDR3 loop: CASSQDFPHPNGEKLFF. As DNA, the CDR3 is TGTGCCAGCAGCCAAGATTTCCCCCACCCAAATGGCGAAAAACTGTTTTTT.

This clonotype was picked up a small number of times. The rearrangement uses TRBV7-9 and TRBJ1-1; TRBD1 matches 12 bases. The CDR3 consists of 18 residues. Germline V gene lookup returns CDR1 SEHNR and CDR2 FQNEAQ (reference sequence). The J segment lost 1 base and the V segment lost 1 base, leaving 7 bases of the junction unmatched. CDR3 in DNA: TGTGCCAGCAGCTTAGAAGGGACAGGGGGCTCGTGGAACACTGAAGCTTTCTTT. This codes for CASSLEGTGGSWNTEAFF.

J is TRBJ2-3 and V is TRBV6-8, with D unresolved. V was cut by 0 bases and J by 1 base, with 8 bases left in between. The CDR3 runs to 15 residues. The germline V gene encodes CDR1 MNHGY and CDR2 SAAAGT. The CDR3 protein is CASSYSKRGTDTQYF. The DNA of the CDR3 is TGTGCCAGCAGTTACTCGAAACGGGGCACAGATACGCAGTATTTT.

The chain has TRBV5-6 and TRBJ2-7; 11 nucleotides align to TRBD2. The CDR3 consists of 16 residues. The V gene's germline CDR1 is SGHDT and CDR2 YYEEEE. V lost 4 bases to trimming and J lost 3 bases; unmatched junction nucleotides: 9. CDR3 sequence: CASSGGLAVSFYEQYF. In DNA form, the CDR3 reads TGTGCCAGCAGCGGGGGACTAGCGGTTAGCTTCTACGAGCAGTACTTC.

This clonotype was observed at least ten times. The gene calls are TRBV11-2 and TRBJ2-1; 12 nucleotides align to TRBD2. Germline loops: CDR1 SGHAT, CDR2 FQNNGV. The CDR3 extends over 19 amino acids. With V trimmed by 4 bases and J by 3 bases, 13 bases remained unmatched. In nucleotides, the CDR3 is TGTGCCAGCAGCTCCGGTGGACTAGCGGGGAAATCAAACTACAATGAGCAGTTCTTC. Its translation is CASSSGGLAGKSNYNEQFF.

The chain carries TRBV5-1 and TRBJ1-1; D is unclear. Germline CDR1 reads SGHRS; CDR2 reads YFSETQ. The CDR3 is made up of 13 amino acids. The V gene lost 0 bases and the J gene lost 5 bases, with 8 bases spanning the gap. The CDR3 sequence: CASSLDTGTEAFF. CDR3 coding DNA: TGCGCCAGCAGCTTGGATACGGGGACTGAAGCTTTCTTT.

This clonotype was found a few times. This sequence joins TRBV4-3 and TRBJ1-2; 9 bases agree with TRBD1. Germline loops: CDR1 LGHNA, CDR2 YSLEER. With 0 bases clipped from V and 3 bases from J, the junction kept 11 bases outside the gene matches. This CDR3 spans 18 amino acids. This CDR3 reads CASSQDQGTGPSYYGYTF. In nucleotides, the CDR3 is TGCGCCAGCAGCCAAGATCAAGGGACAGGGCCATCATACTATGGCTACACCTTC.

In this sample, this clonotype turned up a few times. The rearrangement joins TRBV7-9 to TRBJ2-3, with D perhaps matching TRBD2 (6 bases). Germline V lookup: CDR1 SEHNR, CDR2 FQNEAQ (reference sequence). The CDR3 is 14 residues long. Trimming removed 11 bases at V and 2 bases at J, with 17 bases between. The CDR3 loop is CAGAERAFTDTQYF. The CDR3 DNA sequence: TGTGCCGGGGCTGAGCGGGCCTTCACAGATACGCAGTATTTT.

This chain joins TRBV7-9 and TRBJ1-2; TRBD1 might be the D (5 bases). Germline loops: CDR1 SEHNR, CDR2 FQNEAQ (reference sequence). V lost 5 bases and J 4 bases, leaving 17 bases between the germline ends. The CDR3 is 15 amino acids. The CDR3 loop is CASSPVGVGAYGYTF. CDR3 coding DNA: TGTGCCAGCAGCCCAGTGGGGGTCGGGGCCTATGGCTACACCTTC. Full variable domain (outside the CDR3, taken from reference TRBV7-9 and TRBJ1-2): DTGVSQNPRHKITKRGQNVTFRCDPISEHNRLYWYRQTLGQGPEFLTYFQNEAQLEKSRLLSDRFSAERPKGSFSTLEIQRTEQGDSAMYLCASSPVGVGAYGYTFGSGTRLTVV.

This clonotype was seen more than once but under ten times. The genes are TRBV4-3 and TRBJ2-1, with D uncertain. The CDR3 has 15 amino acids. V lost 4 bases to trimming and J lost 4 bases, with 14 bases between them. Germline CDR1 and CDR2: LGHNA and YSLEER. This CDR3 is CASSPGRAQYNEQFF. The CDR3 nucleotides read TGCGCCAGCAGCCCCGGAAGGGCGCAATACAATGAGCAGTTCTTC.

At least ten counts were recorded for this clonotype. One junction end disagrees with the germline gene, perhaps due to a read error. The chain is built from TRBV29-1 and TRBJ2-1; maybe TRBD1 (5 bases). This CDR3 is built from 12 residues. From germline, CDR1 is SQVTM and CDR2 ANQGSEA. The CDR3 here is CSVEGDYNEQFF. The CDR3 region has the DNA TGCAGCGTGGAAGGGGACTACAATGAGCAGTTCTTC.

Only a few counts were recorded for this clonotype. The genes are TRBV7-7 and TRBJ2-3; unclear D gene. With 4 bases removed from V and 2 bases from J, the gap between germline ends came to 10 bases. The germline CDR1 and CDR2 sequences are SSHAT and FNYEAQ (reference sequence). The CDR3 is 14 amino acids. CDR3 residues: CASSSRVYTDTQYF. In DNA form, the CDR3 reads TGTGCCAGCAGCTCTCGAGTTTACACAGATACGCAGTATTTT.

This sequence joins TRBV20-1 and TRBJ2-7, with 8 bases fitting TRBD2. V gave up 6 bases and J gave up 3 bases; unmatched junction bases: 7. The CDR3 loop spans 13 amino acids. Germline lookup yields CDR1 DFQATT and CDR2 SNEGSKA (reference sequence). The CDR3 is CSAISGTSYEQYF. CDR3 sequence (DNA): TGCAGTGCAATTTCCGGGACTAGCTACGAGCAGTACTTC.